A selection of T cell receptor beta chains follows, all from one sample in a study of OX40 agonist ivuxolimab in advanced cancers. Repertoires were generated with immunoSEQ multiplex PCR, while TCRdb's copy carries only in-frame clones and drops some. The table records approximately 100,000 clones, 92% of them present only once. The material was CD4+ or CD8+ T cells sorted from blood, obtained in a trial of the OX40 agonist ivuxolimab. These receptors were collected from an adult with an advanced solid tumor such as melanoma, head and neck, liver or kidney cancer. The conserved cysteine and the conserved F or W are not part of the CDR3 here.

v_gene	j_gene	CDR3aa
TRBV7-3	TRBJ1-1	ASSLGGRGSATEAF
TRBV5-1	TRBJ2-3	ASRDFHTDTQY
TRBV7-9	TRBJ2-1	ASSKRRGTRSYNEQF
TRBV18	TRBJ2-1	ASSPRGTADEQF
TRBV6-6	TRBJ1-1	ASSYGGSEAF
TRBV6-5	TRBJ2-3	ASSYGGSYTDTQY
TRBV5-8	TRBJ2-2	ASSLAGTSGITGELF
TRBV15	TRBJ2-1	ATGSGGSYNEQF
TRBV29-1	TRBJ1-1	SVAGQLNTEAF
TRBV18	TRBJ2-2	ASSPRGAANTGELF
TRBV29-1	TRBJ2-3	SGGTDGGADTQY
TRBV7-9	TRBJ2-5	ASSLISETQY
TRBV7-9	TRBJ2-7	ASSAGDVSSYEQY
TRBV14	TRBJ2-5	ASSQDLGGRETQY
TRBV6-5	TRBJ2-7	ASRTRELSYEQY
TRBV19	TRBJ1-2	ASSLSSNYGYT
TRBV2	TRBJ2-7	ASAGTGSSSEQY
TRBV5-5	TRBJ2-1	ASSSTGATNEQF
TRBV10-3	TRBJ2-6	AIPLTEPQGKTGANVLT
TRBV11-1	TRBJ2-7	ASSLTGTSVYEQY
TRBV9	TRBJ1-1	ASSVGPSRSEAF
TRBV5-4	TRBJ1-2	ASSPSAGTVDGYT
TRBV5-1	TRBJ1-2	ASSPQEGYGYT
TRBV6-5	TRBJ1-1	ASSAIGGSDTEAF
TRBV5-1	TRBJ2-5	ASRSIAGEETQY
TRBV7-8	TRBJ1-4	ASSLPRAEKLF
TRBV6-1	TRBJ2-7	ASSEALQREYEQY
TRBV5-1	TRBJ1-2	ASSPQGANGYT